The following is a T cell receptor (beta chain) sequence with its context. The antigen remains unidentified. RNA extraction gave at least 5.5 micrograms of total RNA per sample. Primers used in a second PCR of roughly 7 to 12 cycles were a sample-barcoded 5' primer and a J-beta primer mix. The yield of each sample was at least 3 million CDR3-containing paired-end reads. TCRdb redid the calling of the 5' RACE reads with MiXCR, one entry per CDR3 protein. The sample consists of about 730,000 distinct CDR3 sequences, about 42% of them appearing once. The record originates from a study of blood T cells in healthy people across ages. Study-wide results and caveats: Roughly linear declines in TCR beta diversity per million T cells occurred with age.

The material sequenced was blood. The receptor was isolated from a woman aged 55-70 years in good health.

The CDR3 sequence is CASSLTQGSTEAFF. The CDR3 DNA sequence: TGTGCCAGCAGCCTAACTCAGGGAAGCACTGAAGCTTTCTTT. The chain uses TRBV14 and TRBJ1-1; D might be TRBD1 (5 bases). V was cut by 4 bases and J by 4 bases, with 13 bases left in between. The CDR3 has 14 amino acids. CDR1 and CDR2 from the germline V gene are SGHDN and FVKESK.